This T cell receptor (beta chain) was captured by sequencing in a study of T cell repertoires in cytomegalovirus infection. Study-level points and caveats: What dominated the ex vivo response were HLA-C-restricted CMV-specific TCR beta clonotypes.

Trimming at V came to 5 bases and at J to 12 bases, leaving 9 bases not matched to a gene. The CDR3 covers 14 residues. Germline V CDR1 and CDR2: SEHNR, FQNEAQ (reference sequence). A single record per CDR3 protein comes from TCRdb applying MiXCR to the reads. The table records around 740,000 distinct CDR3 sequences, 35% of them present only once. Of note for this clonotype: Its antigen is currently unknown.

The sample was PBMCs. V is TRBV7-9 and J is TRBJ1-6, with 8 bases matching TRBD1. The receptor was isolated from a human donor in good health (CMV status not recorded). Some clones in this sample may be carry-over from other donors' samples. CDR3 bases: TGTGCCAGCAGCCCCGGACAGGGAAGGGAACCCCTCCACTTT. Its protein is CASSPGQGREPLHF.